The 15 T cell receptor beta chains below come from one sample, sequenced in a study of high-grade serous ovarian cancer treatment subgroups. This table comes from immunoSEQ multiplex PCR, and its TCRdb copy is limited to in-frame clones, with some not included. The sample lists 35,000 to 45,000 clones, around three quarters seen once, with around 3.3% in the top ten. Tumor tissue was taken before any definitive surgery or chemotherapy was given. Sequencing was carried out using tumor tissue. These receptors were obtained from a human donor with high-grade serous ovarian cancer.

The chain carries TRBV7-2 and TRBJ1-4; D is ambiguous. Germline assignment: CDR1 SGHTA and CDR2 FQGNSA. This CDR3 is 13 amino acids long. V was shortened by 5 bases and J by 10 bases, with 14 bases between the two germline ends. This CDR3 is CASSIRLEGKLFF. CDR3 coding DNA: TGTGCCAGCAGCATCAGACTGGAGGGAAAACTGTTTTTT.

This clone is labeled medium-sized. This chain connects TRBV28 to TRBJ1-4, with 7 bases aligning to TRBD1. The CDR3 is 14 amino acids. V trimming: 5 bases; J trimming: 8 bases; junction bases outside the gene matches: 8. The V gene's germline CDR1 is MDHEN and CDR2 SYDVKM. The chain's CDR3 is CASSRGQWREKLFF. The CDR3 DNA sequence: TGTGCCAGCAGTCGGGGACAGTGGAGGGAAAAACTGTTTTTT.

V gene TRBV9 combines with J gene TRBJ2-1; D not certain. The CDR3 contains 12 residues. Trimming shortened V by 3 bases and J by 6 bases, and 7 bases separated the two germline ends. In germline, CDR1 is SGDLS, CDR2 YYNGEE. This CDR3 reads CASSAEGNEQFF. The CDR3 DNA is TGTGCCAGCAGCGCTGAAGGCAATGAGCAGTTCTTC.

The chain uses TRBV25-1 and TRBJ2-3; D unresolved. Trimming took 4 bases from V and 0 from J, leaving 5 bases between them. From germline, CDR1 is MGHDK and CDR2 SYGVNS. The CDR3 consists of 13 residues. The CDR3 sequence: CASSGLSTDTQYF. The CDR3 DNA is TGTGCCAGCAGTGGTCTTAGCACAGATACGCAGTATTTT. Filled out from reference TRBV25-1 and TRBJ2-3, the complete variable domain reads EADIYQTPRYLVIGTGKKITLECSQTMGHDKMYWYQQDPGMELHLIHYSYGVNSTEKGDLSSESTVSRIRTEHFPLTLESARPSHTSQYLCASSGLSTDTQYFGPGTRLTVL.

The rearrangement joins TRBV6-5 to TRBJ2-5; the D is unclear. V lost 2 bases and J 3 bases, leaving 1 base between the germline ends. Germline values: CDR1 MNHEY, CDR2 SVGAGI. There are 11 residues in the CDR3. In DNA, the CDR3 is TGTGCCAGCAGTTACAAAGAGACCCAGTACTTC. Translation gives CASSYKETQYF.

This clone was found once. The gene calls are TRBV5-1 and TRBJ1-6; D is unclear. The germline V gene has CDR1 SGHRS and CDR2 YFSETQ. The V end lost 1 base, the J end lost 8 bases, and 7 bases lay between the germline ends. CDR3 length: 13 residues. CDR3 protein: CASSLSQDSPLHF. The CDR3 DNA reads TGCGCCAGCAGCTTGAGTCAGGATTCACCCCTCCACTTT.

In this sample, this clone turned up once. The V gene is TRBV6-5, the J gene TRBJ2-3, with unresolved D. There are 14 residues in the CDR3. Germline V gives CDR1 MNHEY, CDR2 SVGAGI. Trimming pared 7 bases from V and 4 bases from J, leaving 15 bases between. In nucleotides, the CDR3 is TGTGCCAGCAAAGAACACCGAATATCAGATACGCAGTATTTT. Its translation is CASKEHRISDTQYF.

The chain uses TRBV27 and TRBJ1-4; 7 bases are shared with TRBD1. Trimming took 3 bases from V and 3 from J; bases not matched to a gene: 7. The germline V gene has CDR1 MNHEY and CDR2 SMNVEV (reference sequence). This CDR3 has 16 amino acids. CDR3 nucleotides: TGTGCCAGCAGTTTGGGCAGGGGGGCGGCTAATGAAAAACTGTTTTTT. It encodes CASSLGRGAANEKLFF.

This clone was recorded only once. The chain uses TRBV6-6 and TRBJ2-3; 8 positions match TRBD2. V dropped 5 bases and J dropped 2; count of bases not matched to a gene: 6. The CDR3 loop spans 15 amino acids. Germline-derived CDR1 and CDR2 are MNHNY and SVGAGI (reference sequence). CDR3 sequence reads: CASSPGGVFTDTQYF. The CDR3 nucleotides are TGTGCCAGCAGTCCGGGGGGGGTCTTCACAGATACGCAGTATTTT.

The rearrangement uses TRBV9 and TRBJ2-1; D remains unclear. Trimming shortened V by 0 bases and J by 7 bases, and 8 bases separated the two germline ends. Germline V gene lookup returns CDR1 SGDLS and CDR2 YYNGEE. The CDR3 spans 13 residues. The CDR3 region has the DNA TGTGCCAGCAGCGTAGATAATAGGAATGAGCAGTTCTTC. This codes for CASSVDNRNEQFF.

This chain links TRBV7-9 with TRBJ2-1; TRBD1 is a possible D gene (6 bases). The length of the CDR3 is 16 residues. Per germline, CDR1 SEHNR and CDR2 FQNEAQ (reference sequence). V dropped 2 bases and J dropped 8 bases, with 19 bases sitting between them. The CDR3 is CASSLYLQGFEDEQFF. The DNA for the CDR3 is TGTGCCAGCAGCTTATATTTACAGGGTTTCGAGGATGAGCAGTTCTTC.

This clone has just a few counts. The rearrangement joins TRBV29-1 to TRBJ1-1; D is perhaps TRBD1 (5 bases). The CDR3 has 8 amino acids. Looked up from germline, CDR1 is SQVTM and CDR2 is ANQGSEA. Trimming pared 7 bases from V and 11 bases from J, leaving 8 bases between. CDR3 in DNA: TGCAGCGGGGGCCCTGCTTTCTTT. As protein: CSGGPAFF.

The V call is TRBV7-2, the J call TRBJ2-2; no clear D. This CDR3 contains 11 residues. V was clipped by 5 bases and J by 4 bases, with 2 bases between them. Germline lookup yields CDR1 SGHTA and CDR2 FQGNSA. The CDR3 spells CASSTTGELFF. The CDR3 DNA sequence: TGTGCCAGCAGCACCACCGGGGAGCTGTTTTTT.

This clone has a handful of counts. V is TRBV4-1 and J is TRBJ1-1; D is uncertain. V was clipped by 1 base and J by 5 bases, with 8 bases between them. Germline V gene lookup returns CDR1 MGHRA and CDR2 YSYEKL. CDR3 length equals 13 residues. The CDR3 loop is CASSQGTGTEAFF. The CDR3 nucleotides are TGCGCCAGCAGCCAAGGAACGGGGACTGAAGCTTTCTTT.

The chain is built from TRBV6-5 and TRBJ1-6; weak D call: TRBD1 (6 bases). The CDR3 contains 15 residues. CDR1 MNHEY and CDR2 SVGAGI come from the germline V gene. V shed 2 bases and J shed 9 bases, with 14 bases lying between them. The CDR3 DNA sequence: TGTGCCAGCAGTTACGCCAGGGGCGGATTTTCACCCCTCCACTTT. This translates into CASSYARGGFSPLHF.